This T cell receptor beta chain was sequenced in a study of T cell changes during pregnancy in multiple sclerosis. TCRdb keeps only in-frame clones here, not all; method: immunoSEQ multiplex PCR. In the table there are 70,000 to 100,000 clones, 90% to 95% of which are singletons. The germline gives CDR1 SGHTA, CDR2 FQGNSA. Deletions cut 2 bases from V and 5 bases from J, with 12 bases between. This CDR3 spans 14 amino acids. The sequence came from a female donor with multiple sclerosis, enrolled in a pregnancy study. This material consisted of peripheral blood, taken in the third trimester of pregnancy. The gene calls are TRBV7-2 and TRBJ1-1; no clear D. The CDR3 loop is CASSLRFEGTEAFF. The DNA for the CDR3 is TGTGCCAGCAGCTTAAGATTCGAGGGAACTGAAGCTTTCTTT. The variable domain in full, with the rest retrieved from reference TRBV7-2 and TRBJ1-1, is GAGVSQSPSNKVTEKGKDVELRCDPISGHTALYWYRQSLGQGLEFLIYFQGNSAPDKSGLPSDRFSAERTGGSVSTLTIQRTQQEDSAVYLCASSLRFEGTEAFFGQGTRLTVV.